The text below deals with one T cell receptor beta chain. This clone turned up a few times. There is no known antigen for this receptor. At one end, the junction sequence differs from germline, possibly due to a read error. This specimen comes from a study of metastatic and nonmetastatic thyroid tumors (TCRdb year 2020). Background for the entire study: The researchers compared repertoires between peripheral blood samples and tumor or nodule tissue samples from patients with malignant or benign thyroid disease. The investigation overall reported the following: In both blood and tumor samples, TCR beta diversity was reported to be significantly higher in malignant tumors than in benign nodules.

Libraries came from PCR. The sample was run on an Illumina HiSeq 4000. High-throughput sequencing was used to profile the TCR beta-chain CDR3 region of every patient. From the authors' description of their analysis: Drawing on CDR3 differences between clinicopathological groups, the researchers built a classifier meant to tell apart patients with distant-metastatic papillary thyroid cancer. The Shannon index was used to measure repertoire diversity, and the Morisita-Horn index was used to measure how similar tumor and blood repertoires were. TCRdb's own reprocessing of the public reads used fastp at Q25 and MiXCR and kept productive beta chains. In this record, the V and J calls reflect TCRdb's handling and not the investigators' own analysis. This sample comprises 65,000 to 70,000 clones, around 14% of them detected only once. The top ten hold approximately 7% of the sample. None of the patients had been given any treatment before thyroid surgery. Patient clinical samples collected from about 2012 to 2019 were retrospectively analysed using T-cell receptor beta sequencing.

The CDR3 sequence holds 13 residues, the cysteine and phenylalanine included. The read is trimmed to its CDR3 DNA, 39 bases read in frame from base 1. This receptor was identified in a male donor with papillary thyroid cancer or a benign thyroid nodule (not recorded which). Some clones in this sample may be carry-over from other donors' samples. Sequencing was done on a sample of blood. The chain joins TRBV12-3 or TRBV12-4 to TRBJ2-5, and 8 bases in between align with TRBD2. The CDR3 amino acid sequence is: CASSLAGQETKYF. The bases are TGTGCCAGCAGCTTAGCGGGGCAAGAGACAAAGTACTTC.